Listed below are T cell receptor beta chains from one sample, sequenced in a study of blood T cell repertoires in COVID-19. Sequenced by immunoSEQ multiplex PCR; TCRdb stores in-frame clones only, minus some. Of approximately 120,000 clones listed, roughly 87% are singletons. The sample taken for sequencing was PBMCs or T cells enriched from blood (not recorded which). These receptors came from a man under 40 who had recovered from COVID-19. Both conserved end residues are part of each CDR3. The D gene is left open where the match is weak. Size is stated for part of the rows, as once, few or many counts, or as a class when the clone is expanded.

v_call: TRBV5-1; clone_size: -; d_call: TRBD2; j_call: TRBJ2-1; cdr3_aa: CASSPRLGGSYNEQFF; cdr3_nt: TGCGCCAGCAGCCCTCGACTGGGGGGGTCCTACAATGAGCAGTTCTTC
v_call: TRBV15; clone_size: -; d_call: -; j_call: TRBJ1-5; cdr3_aa: CATSREAAGGRPQHF; cdr3_nt: TGTGCCACCAGCAGAGAGGCGGCAGGAGGCCGGCCCCAGCATTTT
v_call: TRBV19; clone_size: -; d_call: -; j_call: TRBJ2-1; cdr3_aa: CASSIDPDFYNEQFF; cdr3_nt: TGTGCCAGTAGTATAGATCCCGACTTCTACAATGAGCAGTTCTTC
v_call: TRBV7-9; clone_size: -; d_call: TRBD1; j_call: TRBJ1-2; cdr3_aa: CASSSGTGAPYGYTF; cdr3_nt: TGTGCCAGCAGCTCCGGGACAGGGGCCCCCTATGGCTACACCTTC
v_call: TRBV5-4; clone_size: -; d_call: -; j_call: TRBJ1-2; cdr3_aa: CASSSYNRVDYGYTF; cdr3_nt: TGTGCCAGCAGCTCGTACAACAGGGTAGACTATGGCTACACCTTC
v_call: TRBV18; clone_size: -; d_call: -; j_call: TRBJ1-6; cdr3_aa: CASSLDSNNSPLHF; cdr3_nt: TGTGCCAGCTCACTCGACAGTAATAATTCACCCCTCCACTTT
v_call: TRBV12-5; clone_size: few; d_call: -; j_call: TRBJ2-1; cdr3_aa: CASGLEHRLVEQFF; cdr3_nt: TGTGCTAGTGGTTTGGAGCATCGACTGGTTGAGCAGTTCTTC
v_call: TRBV14; clone_size: -; d_call: TRBD1; j_call: TRBJ1-2; cdr3_aa: CASSQDERRPGQGDYGYTF; cdr3_nt: TGTGCCAGCAGCCAAGATGAAAGAAGACCGGGACAGGGGGACTATGGCTACACCTTC
v_call: TRBV15; clone_size: once; d_call: TRBD1; j_call: TRBJ2-5; cdr3_aa: CATSRDDRGLETQYF; cdr3_nt: TGTGCCACCAGCCGCGACGACAGGGGGTTAGAGACCCAGTACTTC
v_call: TRBV7-2; clone_size: -; d_call: -; j_call: TRBJ1-2; cdr3_aa: CASSLYVGVNYGYTF; cdr3_nt: TGTGCCAGCAGCTTATACGTAGGAGTTAACTATGGCTACACCTTC
v_call: TRBV9; clone_size: -; d_call: TRBD2; j_call: TRBJ2-1; cdr3_aa: CASSSRLAATYNEQFF; cdr3_nt: TGTGCCAGCAGCTCCAGACTAGCGGCGACATACAATGAGCAGTTCTTC
v_call: TRBV10-3; clone_size: -; d_call: -; j_call: TRBJ1-5; cdr3_aa: CAISQERGGYSNQPQHF; cdr3_nt: TGTGCCATCTCTCAAGAACGAGGAGGGTATAGCAATCAGCCCCAGCATTTT
v_call: TRBV6-5; clone_size: -; d_call: -; j_call: TRBJ1-6; cdr3_aa: CASSYSQGYNSPLHF; cdr3_nt: TGTGCCAGCAGTTACTCGCAGGGATATAATTCACCCCTCCACTTT
v_call: TRBV7-2; clone_size: once; d_call: TRBD1; j_call: TRBJ1-3; cdr3_aa: CASRPQQGLAGNTIYF; cdr3_nt: TGTGCCAGCAGGCCTCAACAGGGGTTAGCTGGAAACACCATATATTTT
v_call: TRBV29-1; clone_size: -; d_call: -; j_call: TRBJ1-1; cdr3_aa: CSVRGPVSQTEAFF; cdr3_nt: TGCAGCGTTAGAGGGCCGGTCAGCCAGACTGAAGCTTTCTTT
v_call: TRBV3-1/TRBV3-2; clone_size: few; d_call: -; j_call: TRBJ1-2; cdr3_aa: CASSLARGEGYGYTF; cdr3_nt: TGTGCCAGCAGCTTAGCCAGGGGCGAAGGCTATGGCTACACCTTC
v_call: TRBV4-1; clone_size: few; d_call: TRBD1; j_call: TRBJ1-6; cdr3_aa: CASSQADRVGSPLHF; cdr3_nt: TGCGCCAGCAGCCAAGCGGACAGGGTAGGTTCACCCCTCCACTTT
v_call: TRBV30; clone_size: once; d_call: -; j_call: TRBJ2-5; cdr3_aa: CAWSVSVQETQYF; cdr3_nt: TGTGCCTGGAGTGTTAGCGTCCAAGAGACCCAGTACTTC
v_call: TRBV7-9; clone_size: few; d_call: -; j_call: TRBJ1-1; cdr3_aa: CASSLSRAAGIEAFF; cdr3_nt: TGTGCCAGCAGCTTATCGAGGGCTGCGGGAATTGAAGCTTTCTTT
v_call: TRBV6-5; clone_size: -; d_call: TRBD1; j_call: TRBJ1-2; cdr3_aa: CASSLWTGADYGYTF; cdr3_nt: TGTGCCAGCAGTTTATGGACAGGGGCGGACTATGGCTACACCTTC
v_call: TRBV23-1; clone_size: -; d_call: TRBD1; j_call: TRBJ2-2; cdr3_aa: CASSQPGQASATGELFF; cdr3_nt: TGCGCCAGCAGTCAACCGGGACAGGCATCGGCCACCGGGGAGCTGTTTTTT
v_call: TRBV6-5; clone_size: -; d_call: -; j_call: TRBJ1-4; cdr3_aa: CASSADRRNEKLFF; cdr3_nt: TGTGCCAGCAGCGCCGACAGGAGAAATGAAAAACTGTTTTTT
v_call: TRBV5-1; clone_size: once; d_call: -; j_call: TRBJ1-5; cdr3_aa: CASSLEAGRGQPQHF; cdr3_nt: TGCGCCAGCAGCTTGGAGGCAGGACGGGGTCAGCCCCAGCATTTT
v_call: TRBV18; clone_size: -; d_call: TRBD1; j_call: TRBJ2-3; cdr3_aa: CASSPGTGGPDTQYF; cdr3_nt: TGTGCCAGCTCGCCCGGGACAGGGGGCCCAGATACGCAGTATTTT
v_call: TRBV20-1; clone_size: -; d_call: -; j_call: TRBJ1-5; cdr3_aa: CSASYQDQPQHF; cdr3_nt: TGCAGTGCTAGTTACCAGGATCAGCCCCAGCATTTT
v_call: TRBV10-3; clone_size: few; d_call: -; j_call: TRBJ1-5; cdr3_aa: CAISESSNQPQHF; cdr3_nt: TGTGCCATCAGTGAGTCGTCTAATCAGCCCCAGCATTTT
v_call: TRBV13; clone_size: few; d_call: TRBD1; j_call: TRBJ2-1; cdr3_aa: CASSPDREYNEQFF; cdr3_nt: TGTGCCAGCAGCCCCGACAGGGAATACAATGAGCAGTTCTTC
v_call: TRBV6-5; clone_size: -; d_call: TRBD2; j_call: TRBJ2-7; cdr3_aa: CASRTSASYEQYF; cdr3_nt: TGTGCCAGCCGGACTAGCGCCTCCTACGAGCAGTACTTC
v_call: TRBV30; clone_size: -; d_call: TRBD2; j_call: TRBJ2-7; cdr3_aa: CAWSAGLHYEQYF; cdr3_nt: TGTGCCTGGAGTGCGGGACTACACTACGAGCAGTACTTC
v_call: TRBV15; clone_size: -; d_call: -; j_call: TRBJ1-5; cdr3_aa: CATSRDPNQPQHF; cdr3_nt: TGTGCCACCAGCAGAGATCCAAATCAGCCCCAGCATTTT
v_call: TRBV5-1; clone_size: -; d_call: -; j_call: TRBJ2-2; cdr3_aa: CASSLDRGMAGELFF; cdr3_nt: TGCGCCAGCAGCTTGGATCGGGGGATGGCCGGGGAGCTGTTTTTT
v_call: TRBV27; clone_size: -; d_call: TRBD1; j_call: TRBJ2-5; cdr3_aa: CASSLRGPGETQYF; cdr3_nt: TGTGCCAGCAGTCTCAGGGGGCCAGGAGAGACCCAGTACTTC
v_call: TRBV6-2/TRBV6-3; clone_size: once; d_call: TRBD2; j_call: TRBJ2-4; cdr3_aa: CASSSRTSGTYKNIQYF; cdr3_nt: TGTGCCAGCAGTTCTAGGACTAGCGGGACCTACAAAAACATTCAGTACTTC
v_call: TRBV19; clone_size: -; d_call: -; j_call: TRBJ1-2; cdr3_aa: CASTLKGDGSNYGYTF; cdr3_nt: TGTGCCAGTACCCTGAAGGGGGACGGTTCTAACTATGGCTACACCTTC
v_call: TRBV10-3; clone_size: -; d_call: -; j_call: TRBJ1-2; cdr3_aa: CAISESAGTNGYTF; cdr3_nt: TGTGCCATCAGTGAGTCGGCCGGGACAAATGGCTACACCTTC
v_call: TRBV5-6; clone_size: once; d_call: TRBD2; j_call: TRBJ2-5; cdr3_aa: CASSLHAGGLETQYF; cdr3_nt: TGTGCCAGCAGCTTGCATGCGGGGGGGCTGGAGACCCAGTACTTC
v_call: TRBV2; clone_size: -; d_call: -; j_call: TRBJ2-7; cdr3_aa: CASSPRGEQYF; cdr3_nt: TGTGCCAGCAGTCCCAGGGGAGAGCAGTACTTC
v_call: TRBV25-1; clone_size: -; d_call: -; j_call: TRBJ1-2; cdr3_aa: CASSESRGVNYGYTF; cdr3_nt: TGTGCCAGCAGTGAATCTCGGGGGGTAAACTATGGCTACACCTTC
v_call: TRBV18; clone_size: -; d_call: -; j_call: TRBJ1-1; cdr3_aa: CASSSEAGGRTEAFF; cdr3_nt: TGTGCCAGCTCATCCGAGGCGGGCGGGAGGACTGAAGCTTTCTTT
v_call: TRBV6-4; clone_size: few; d_call: -; j_call: TRBJ2-2; cdr3_aa: CASSESGNTGELFF; cdr3_nt: TGTGCCAGCAGTGAAAGCGGGAACACCGGGGAGCTGTTTTTT
v_call: TRBV11-2; clone_size: -; d_call: -; j_call: TRBJ2-5; cdr3_aa: CASSPGQLAQETQYF; cdr3_nt: TGTGCCAGCAGCCCCGGACAACTCGCGCAAGAGACCCAGTACTTC